This entry lists 18 T cell receptor beta chains sequenced from one sample in a study of T-cell memory formation after mild COVID-19. A single record per CDR3 protein comes from TCRdb applying MiXCR to the 5' RACE reads. The sample has roughly 450,000 distinct CDR3 sequences, 15% to 20% seen once. Sequenced material: PBMCs or a T cell subset sorted from them (not recorded which). The receptors shown here come from an adult woman who had mild COVID-19 (a few samples of this study predate the infection). Cell type and time point are not known.

The chain uses TRBV9 and TRBJ2-1; 7 bases align to TRBD2. The CDR3 covers 18 residues. Germline assignment: CDR1 SGDLS and CDR2 YYNGEE. With 4 bases clipped from V and 8 bases from J, the junction kept 21 bases outside the gene matches. The CDR3 nucleotides read TGTGCCAGCAGCCGGCGGGTTCCAGGCGCGGGAGAAATACATGAGCAGTTCTTC. Amino acid sequence: CASSRRVPGAGEIHEQFF.

The chain is built from TRBV3-1 and TRBJ1-1; D not resolved. Trimming took off 8 bases at V and 0 bases at J, with 13 bases between the two ends. Germline CDR1 and CDR2: LGHDT and YNNKEL (reference sequence). The CDR3 runs 14 residues. CDR3 region: CASWEGTMNTEAFF. The CDR3 nucleotides read TGTGCCAGCTGGGAGGGCACAATGAACACTGAAGCTTTCTTT.

This clonotype was seen only a few times. The chain has TRBV5-1 and TRBJ2-3, with 8 bases matching TRBD2. The CDR3 length is 16 residues. Losses at the gene ends were 6 bases for V and 4 bases for J; bases not matched to a gene: 13. Germline values: CDR1 SGHRS, CDR2 YFSETQ. This chain's CDR3 is CASTTAGLGKPDTQYF. In DNA, the CDR3 is TGCGCCAGCACCACCGCGGGACTAGGGAAACCAGATACGCAGTATTTT.

This clonotype was counted only a few times. The chain is built from TRBV5-4 and TRBJ1-2; D is unresolved. CDR3 length: 12 residues. Between the trimmed V and J ends, which lost 2 bases and 7 bases, there was a span of 9 bases. From germline, CDR1 is SGHNT and CDR2 YYREEE (reference sequence). The CDR3, as DNA: TGTGCCAGCAGCTTCGATGTGGGTGGCTACACCTTC. Its protein is CASSFDVGGYTF.

This chain joins TRBV6-5 and TRBJ2-1, with 8 positions matching TRBD1. V lost 4 bases, J lost 5 bases, and 7 bases stayed unmatched. CDR3 length: 15 amino acids. Germline V CDR1 and CDR2: MNHEY, SVGAGI. CDR3 nucleotides: TGTGCCAGCAGTTCCTCCGGGACAGGTAACAATGAGCAGTTCTTC. Translation gives CASSSSGTGNNEQFF.

This clonotype has more than one count but fewer than ten. The CDR3 region is CASSYSSAVQFF. The CDR3, as DNA: TGTGCCAGCAGTTACAGCTCAGCGGTTCAGTTCTTC. The chain combines TRBV6-5 with TRBJ2-1; the D gene is possibly TRBD2 (5 bases). The CDR3 runs to 12 residues. Trimming took 2 bases from V and 13 from J, leaving 12 bases between them. Per germline, CDR1 MNHEY and CDR2 SVGAGI.

The rearrangement links TRBV7-6 to TRBJ2-5, with TRBD2 matching over 8 bases. This CDR3 spans 15 amino acids. CDR1 and CDR2 from the germline V gene are SGHVS and FNYEAQ. V lost 7 bases to trimming and J lost 0 bases; unmatched junction nucleotides: 7. The CDR3 protein is CASTWGGRYQETQYF. The CDR3 DNA reads as TGTGCCAGCACCTGGGGCGGGAGGTACCAAGAGACCCAGTACTTC.

The J gene is TRBJ2-2, the V gene TRBV6-5; 7 bases are shared with TRBD2. Germline V gene lookup returns CDR1 MNHEY and CDR2 SVGAGI. The CDR3 length is 21 residues. The junction had 20 bases not matched to a gene; V was cut back by 2 bases and J by 2 bases. The CDR3 is CASSYRLLRPRLAENTGELFF. CDR3 nucleotide sequence: TGTGCCAGCAGTTACAGACTCCTCCGACCTCGACTAGCCGAAAACACCGGGGAGCTGTTTTTT.

This clonotype has a handful of counts. CDR3 region: CASSADRKTTEAFF. The CDR3 bases are TGTGCCAGCAGTGCGGACAGAAAGACCACTGAAGCTTTCTTT. The gene calls are TRBV27 and TRBJ1-1; D may be TRBD1 (6 bases). CDR1 and CDR2 (germline): MNHEY, SMNVEV (reference sequence). Trimming took off 5 bases at V and 4 bases at J, with 14 bases between the two ends. The CDR3 is 14 residues long.

In its sample, this clonotype was seen a few times. The chain has TRBV5-1 and TRBJ2-2, with 8 bases fitting TRBD2. The CDR3 contains 15 residues. With 7 bases clipped from V and 6 bases from J, the junction kept 11 bases outside the gene matches. Looked up from germline, CDR1 is SGHRS and CDR2 is YFSETQ. In nucleotides, the CDR3 is TGCGCCAGCGCCCCTGGGCGGGGGGCCTCCGGGGAGCTGTTTTTT. Encoded protein: CASAPGRGASGELFF. The full variable domain, completed using reference TRBV5-1 and TRBJ2-2, is KAGVTQTPRYLIKTRGQQVTLSCSPISGHRSVSWYQQTPGQGLQFLFEYFSETQRNKGNFPGRFSGRQFSNSRSEMNVSTLELGDSALYLCASAPGRGASGELFFGEGSRLTVL.

This rearrangement joins TRBV12-3 or TRBV12-4 to TRBJ2-7; 7 bases line up with TRBD1. There are 14 residues in the CDR3. V dropped 6 bases and J dropped 6; count of bases not matched to a gene: 11. This CDR3 reads CASRPDRAVGEQYF. CDR3 sequence (DNA): TGTGCCAGCAGACCTGACAGGGCAGTAGGCGAGCAGTACTTC.

The table lists this clonotype with a few counts. The rearrangement links TRBV5-4 to TRBJ2-1, with 8 bases aligning to TRBD1. This CDR3 is 11 amino acids long. The germline V gene has CDR1 SGHNT and CDR2 YYREEE (reference sequence). V shed 4 bases, J shed 15 bases, and the junction held 6 bases outside the gene matches. This CDR3 reads CASSQDRVRFF. For the CDR3, the DNA is TGTGCCAGCAGCCAGGACAGGGTGAGGTTCTTC.

This clonotype was seen a few times. The chain combines TRBV9 with TRBJ2-7, with D possibly called TRBD1 or TRBD2 (5 bases each). This CDR3 is 16 amino acids long. CDR1 and CDR2 (germline): SGDLS, YYNGEE. V lost 4 bases, J lost 5 bases, and 22 bases lay in between. The CDR3 DNA follows: TGTGCCAGCAGCCTAGGAGATTGGGACCCGGTGGACGAGCAGTACTTC. Its translation: CASSLGDWDPVDEQYF.

V gene TRBV5-4 combines with J gene TRBJ2-1; 11 bases align to TRBD1. V lost 4 bases to trimming and J lost 10 bases; unmatched junction nucleotides: 10. The CDR3 consists of 15 residues. CDR1 SGHNT and CDR2 YYREEE come from the germline V gene (reference sequence). The CDR3 spells CASSIRTGGSWEQFF. In DNA form, the CDR3 reads TGTGCCAGCAGCATTAGGACAGGGGGCTCGTGGGAGCAGTTCTTC.

J is TRBJ1-2 and V is TRBV5-5, with D possibly matching TRBD1 (6 bases). The CDR3 is made up of 13 amino acids. Trimming shortened V by 5 bases and J by 7 bases, and 15 bases separated the two germline ends. Germline lookup yields CDR1 SGHKS and CDR2 YYEKEE (reference sequence). The CDR3 nucleotides are TGTGCCAGCAGACCGACAGGTGACTGTGGCTACACCTTC. This translates into CASRPTGDCGYTF.

This chain connects TRBV4-2 to TRBJ2-1; D not certain. CDR1 LGHNA and CDR2 YNFKEQ come from the germline V gene. The CDR3 loop spans 15 amino acids. V was pared by 0 bases and J by 5 bases, with 11 bases between. The CDR3: CASSQERQWDNEQFF. Here the CDR3 DNA reads TGTGCCAGCAGCCAAGAGAGGCAGTGGGACAATGAGCAGTTCTTC.

The chain links TRBV5-1 to TRBJ2-7; TRBD2 matches 10 bases. The germline gives CDR1 SGHRS, CDR2 YFSETQ. The CDR3 is made up of 16 amino acids. Trimming cost V 5 bases and J 1 base; bases outside gene matches: 9. The CDR3 reads CASRPTAGGLSYEQYF. The CDR3 region has the DNA TGCGCCAGCAGGCCGACAGCGGGGGGGCTTTCCTACGAGCAGTACTTC.

The chain links TRBV5-4 to TRBJ2-7; D not certain. Germline V gives CDR1 SGHNT, CDR2 YYREEE (reference sequence). This CDR3 comprises 13 residues. V lost 0 bases to trimming and J lost 4 bases, with 8 bases between them. In DNA form, the CDR3 reads TGTGCCAGCAGCTTGGTGATCGGGTACGAGCAGTACTTC. Its protein product is CASSLVIGYEQYF.